The present TCR beta chain was sequenced within a study of T cell responses to AZD1222 COVID-19 vaccine. Findings and limits, study-wide: Increased Spike-specific TCR breadth and depth were observed after two AZD1222 doses. The study identified only a handful of AZD1222 recipients as seropositive at baseline.

The CDR3 has 18 residues. The V gene lost 1 base and the J gene lost 1 base, with 18 bases spanning the gap. CDR1 LGHDT and CDR2 YNNKEL come from the germline V gene (reference sequence). Details on this clone: The antigen is unknown.

Generated by immunoSEQ multiplex PCR, the TCRdb table keeps only in-frame clones and is missing some. The table records 100,000 to 150,000 clones, more than 85% of them present only once. The receptor's source is an adult who received the AZD1222 COVID-19 vaccine. The rearrangement uses TRBV3-1 (or the pseudogene TRBV3-2) and TRBJ2-3; D unclear. Sequences were derived from peripheral blood, sampled 28 days after the second AZD1222 dose. The CDR3, as DNA: TGTGCCAGCAGCCAAGTCCCCCCGACGGCGGTACGCACAGATACGCAGTATTTT. It is translated as CASSQVPPTAVRTDTQYF.